Below are 3 T cell receptor beta chains sequenced from a single sample in a study of blood T cell repertoires in COVID-19. Clones were sequenced by immunoSEQ multiplex PCR, and TCRdb holds only the in-frame ones, with some missing. The table lists about 120,000 clones, more than 75% of them singletons. The specimen sequenced was peripheral blood. All receptors come from an older woman with COVID-19, enrolled during active disease.

The table lists this clone with a count of one. The chain links TRBV7-9 to TRBJ2-7; D perhaps matches TRBD2 (6 bases). Trimming took off 5 bases at V and 2 bases at J, with 28 bases between the two ends. The CDR3 contains 19 residues. The germline V gene has CDR1 SEHNR and CDR2 FQNEAQ (reference sequence). CDR3 sequence (DNA): TGTGCCAGCAGCACACCCGGCAGGGTCGGGGGAAAAAGGACCTACGAGCAGTACTTC. Protein sequence: CASSTPGRVGGKRTYEQYF.

V usage is TRBV28 and J usage is TRBJ1-4, with D hard to call. CDR1 MDHEN and CDR2 SYDVKM come from the germline V gene. V lost 4 bases, J lost 2 bases, and 11 bases lay in between. The CDR3 runs 15 residues. The CDR3 spells CASSYAGETNEKLFF. CDR3 sequence (DNA): TGTGCCAGCAGTTACGCCGGGGAGACTAATGAAAAACTGTTTTTT.

The chain employs TRBV29-1 and TRBJ1-4; weak D call: TRBD1 (5 bases). The CDR3 totals 11 residues. Germline CDR1 reads SQVTM; CDR2 reads ANQGSEA. Trimming took off 8 bases at V and 4 bases at J, with 8 bases between the two ends. The CDR3 reads CSIGVNEKLFF. The DNA for the CDR3 is TGCAGCATAGGGGTTAATGAAAAACTGTTTTTT. Based on the CDR3 plus reference TRBV29-1 and TRBJ1-4, the full variable domain is SAVISQKPSRDICQRGTSLTIQCQVDSQVTMMFWYRQQPGQSLTLIATANQGSEATYESGFVIDKFPISRPNLTFSTLTVSNMSPEDSSIYLCSIGVNEKLFFGSGTQLSVL.